The 18 T cell receptor beta chains below come from one sample, sequenced in a study of blood T cell repertoires in COVID-19. Measured with immunoSEQ multiplex PCR; TCRdb has only the in-frame clones, and not every one. The sample has approximately 130,000 clones, under 90% seen once. The sequencing input was peripheral blood. Every receptor here comes from a woman aged 55-69 years with active or convalescent COVID-19.

This rearrangement joins TRBV6-2 or TRBV6-3 to TRBJ2-1; 7 nucleotides align to TRBD2. V shed 6 bases and J 10 bases; nucleotides not matched to a gene: 15. Germline V gene sequence: CDR1 MNHEY, CDR2 SVGEGT. The CDR3 spans 15 residues. The CDR3 DNA reads as TGTGCCAGCAGCGCGGCGACTAGCTTTTTTTACGAGCAGTTCTTC. Translation gives CASSAATSFFYEQFF.

The rearrangement uses TRBV6-2 or TRBV6-3 and TRBJ2-7; D remains unclear. The CDR3 extends over 14 amino acids. V dropped 2 bases and J dropped 0 bases, with 8 bases sitting between them. Germline V CDR1 and CDR2: MNHEY, SVGEGT. This CDR3 reads CASSYPQVSYEQYF. The CDR3 nucleotides are TGTGCCAGCAGTTACCCTCAGGTCTCCTACGAGCAGTACTTC.

The chain has TRBV28 and TRBJ2-7; 8 bases are shared with TRBD2. Germline V CDR1 and CDR2: MDHEN, SYDVKM. Trimming cost V 5 bases and J 5 bases; bases outside gene matches: 11. The CDR3 length is 15 residues. The DNA for the CDR3 is TGTGCCAGCAGTCAAACCCGGGGGGGCAGGAACGAGCAGTACTTC. Translating it yields CASSQTRGGRNEQYF.

The gene calls are TRBV4-1 and TRBJ1-3, with 9 bases lining up with TRBD1. Germline V CDR1 and CDR2: MGHRA, YSYEKL. The CDR3 extends over 15 amino acids. J was trimmed by 0 bases and V by 8 bases; bases with no gene match: 5. The CDR3: CASRGTGSSGNTIYF. The DNA of the CDR3 is TGCGCCAGCCGCGGGACAGGGAGCTCTGGAAACACCATATATTTT.

The chain employs TRBV19 and TRBJ2-1; weak D call: TRBD1 (6 bases). V lost 3 bases and J lost 3, with 21 bases in between. CDR3 size: 18 residues. Germline-derived CDR1 and CDR2 are LNHDA and SQIVND (reference sequence). The CDR3 protein is CASSMYRLSGVDYNEQFF. CDR3 coding DNA: TGTGCCAGTAGTATGTATAGACTGTCAGGGGTAGACTACAATGAGCAGTTCTTC.

The chain recombines TRBV27 with TRBJ2-3; 9 bases agree with TRBD1. The ends lost 0 bases at V and 4 bases at J; junction bases unmatched: 5. CDR3 length: 16 amino acids. CDR1 and CDR2 from the germline V gene are MNHEY and SMNVEV (reference sequence). The CDR3 coding sequence is TGTGCCAGCAGTTTATCGACAGGGGGGGGTGCAGATACGCAGTATTTT. Amino acid sequence: CASSLSTGGGADTQYF.

The rearrangement uses TRBV28 and TRBJ1-1, with 9 bases aligning to TRBD1. The CDR3 spans 14 residues. The germline V gene encodes CDR1 MDHEN and CDR2 SYDVKM. The V gene end was trimmed by 6 bases and the J gene end by 1 base; junction bases not matched to a gene: 3. The CDR3 DNA reads TGTGCCAGCAGGGGACAGGGAAAGAACACTGAAGCTTTCTTT. Encoded protein: CASRGQGKNTEAFF.

The V gene is TRBV5-4, the J gene TRBJ1-4; 9 nucleotides align to TRBD1. This CDR3 is built from 15 residues. Germline CDR1 is SGHNT and CDR2 is YYREEE (reference sequence). The V segment lost 6 bases and the J segment 6 bases; nucleotides outside the gene matches: 9. CDR3 sequence reads: CASTKTGGKDEKLFF. The DNA of the CDR3 is TGTGCCAGCACTAAAACAGGGGGCAAGGATGAAAAACTGTTTTTT.

The rearrangement joins TRBV11-1 to TRBJ2-1, with 7 bases that match TRBD2. Unmatched junction bases numbered 4, after V lost 2 bases and J lost 0 bases. The germline gives CDR1 SGHAT, CDR2 FQDESV (reference sequence). CDR3 length: 16 residues. The CDR3 sequence is CASSLIRTSSYNEQFF. The CDR3 DNA follows: TGTGCCAGCAGCTTAATACGGACTAGCTCCTACAATGAGCAGTTCTTC.

The rearrangement links TRBV7-2 to TRBJ1-2; D is perhaps TRBD1 (6 bases). The germline V gene has CDR1 SGHTA and CDR2 FQGNSA. V gave up 3 bases and J gave up 3 bases, with 8 bases separating them. CDR3 length equals 13 residues. CDR3 loop: CASSFPGDYGYTF. The CDR3 nucleotides are TGTGCCAGCAGCTTCCCAGGGGACTATGGCTACACCTTC.

The genes are TRBV30 and TRBJ1-2, with a weak D call TRBD1 (6 bases). This CDR3 contains 14 residues. V lost 3 bases and J 8 bases, leaving 19 bases between the germline ends. CDR1 and CDR2 from the germline V gene are GTSNPN and SVGIG (reference sequence). In nucleotides, the CDR3 is TGTGCCTGGAGGTCGTTAGCCGGGACAACCGGCTACACCTTC. Its translation: CAWRSLAGTTGYTF.

CDR3 nucleotides: TGTGCCATCAGTGAGTCAATAAGCATGGATACGCAGTATTTT. This translates into CAISESISMDTQYF. The J gene is TRBJ2-3, the V gene TRBV10-3; D gene uncertain. CDR1 is ENHRY and CDR2 is SYGVKD in the germline V gene. This CDR3 contains 14 residues. The germline V and J ends were trimmed by 0 bases and 6 bases, with 10 bases remaining between them.

This clone came up once. The genes are TRBV5-1 and TRBJ1-1, with 9 bases identical to TRBD1. The CDR3 extends over 15 amino acids. The V and J ends lost 3 bases and 1 base, in that order; junction bases with no gene match: 4. Germline CDR1 and CDR2: SGHRS and YFSETQ. DNA for the CDR3: TGCGCCAGCAGCTCGGCACAGGGGGCGAACACTGAAGCTTTCTTT. This translates into CASSSAQGANTEAFF.

This chain links TRBV30 with TRBJ2-3; TRBD2 aligns across 8 bases. The CDR3 has 14 residues. The J segment lost 5 bases and the V segment lost 2 bases, leaving 6 bases of the junction unmatched. Germline V gene data show CDR1 as GTSNPN and CDR2 as SVGIG (reference sequence). The CDR3 sequence is CAWSRLAQVDTQYF. CDR3 DNA sequence: TGTGCCTGGAGTCGACTAGCGCAGGTAGATACGCAGTATTTT.

The chain is built from TRBV6-1 and TRBJ2-5, with D possibly matching TRBD2 (5 bases). The V and J ends lost 0 bases and 1 base respectively, with 9 bases between them. The germline CDR1 and CDR2 sequences are MNHNS and SASEGT. The CDR3 is 15 residues long. CDR3 amino acids: CASSEAHSGQETQYF. As DNA, the CDR3 is TGTGCCAGCAGTGAAGCCCACAGCGGCCAAGAGACCCAGTACTTC.

This chain connects TRBV6-1 to TRBJ1-2, with 7 bases lining up with TRBD1. V lost 2 bases, J lost 8 bases, and 8 bases stayed unmatched. Germline V gene sequence: CDR1 MNHNS, CDR2 SASEGT. The CDR3 sequence is 14 residues long. The CDR3 loop reads CASSEWTGSGGYTF. The CDR3 region has the DNA TGTGCCAGCAGTGAATGGACAGGTTCGGGGGGCTACACCTTC.

This clone was recorded many times. The chain links TRBV7-3 to TRBJ2-2, with D possibly being TRBD2 (6 bases). V was shortened by 5 bases and J by 0 bases, with 16 bases between the two germline ends. Per germline, CDR1 SGHTA and CDR2 FQGTGA. The CDR3 runs to 17 residues. The CDR3 region is CASSPYGTLANTGELFF. CDR3 nucleotides: TGTGCCAGCAGCCCCTACGGGACTCTTGCGAACACCGGGGAGCTGTTTTTT.

V usage is TRBV11-2 and J usage is TRBJ2-5; 8 bases are shared with TRBD2. The germline CDR1 and CDR2 sequences are SGHAT and FQNNGV. Trimming at V came to 5 bases and at J to 1 base, leaving 6 bases not matched to a gene. This CDR3 has 15 amino acids. The CDR3 DNA sequence: TGTGCCAGCAGCACCACGCGGGGGGTCCAAGAGACCCAGTACTTC. This codes for CASSTTRGVQETQYF.